The T cell receptor beta chain under discussion was sequenced for a study of Graves' ophthalmopathy and Graves' hyperthyroidism. Study context: At the time of initial diagnosis and before any treatment, peripheral blood was collected.

This CDR3 comprises 15 residues. Trimming shortened V by 8 bases and J by 3 bases, and 19 bases separated the two germline ends. CDR1 MNHEY and CDR2 SVGEGT come from the germline V gene. The study amplified TCR beta CDR3 regions using RNA transcripts. First-round RT-PCR with HTBI primers preceded a second-round multiplex PCR. TCRdb reprocessed the multiplex PCR reads with MiXCR, giving one entry per CDR3 protein. This sample has 680,000 or so distinct CDR3 sequences, with roughly 20% found just once. It was from over 8.5 ml of fresh peripheral blood that the PBMCs came. Study-level findings and limits: Blood also carried most expanded thyroid clonotypes exceeding 0.001 frequency.

This clonotype was observed at least ten times. Its antigen is unknown. The sample comprised peripheral blood. The sequence came from a woman between 18 and 29 years old with stable Graves' hyperthyroidism. Some clones in this sample may be carry-over from other donors' samples. The chain joins TRBV6-2 or TRBV6-3 to TRBJ1-2; a possible D gene is TRBD1 (5 bases). CDR3 sequence reads: CASRKGGGSYYGYTF. The CDR3 nucleotides are TGTGCCAGCCGGAAGGGCGGGGGATCGTACTATGGCTACACCTTC.